This TCR beta chain was captured in a study of T cells after somatic rescue of genetic block. Trimming removed 8 bases at V and 2 bases at J, with 9 bases between. CDR3 size: 12 residues. Germline V gene data show CDR1 as SGHAT and CDR2 as FQNNGV. TCRdb's copy holds only in-frame clones and misses some; the assay was immunoSEQ multiplex PCR. The sample consists of approximately 65,000 clones, less than 95% of them appearing once. The sample taken for sequencing was peripheral blood mononuclear cells (PBMCs). The gene calls are TRBV11-2 and TRBJ1-1; weak D call: TRBD1 (5 bases). The sequence was collected from a man aged 40-50 years. CDR3 protein: CASGHINTEAFF. The DNA of the CDR3 is TGTGCCAGCGGACACATCAACACTGAAGCTTTCTTT.